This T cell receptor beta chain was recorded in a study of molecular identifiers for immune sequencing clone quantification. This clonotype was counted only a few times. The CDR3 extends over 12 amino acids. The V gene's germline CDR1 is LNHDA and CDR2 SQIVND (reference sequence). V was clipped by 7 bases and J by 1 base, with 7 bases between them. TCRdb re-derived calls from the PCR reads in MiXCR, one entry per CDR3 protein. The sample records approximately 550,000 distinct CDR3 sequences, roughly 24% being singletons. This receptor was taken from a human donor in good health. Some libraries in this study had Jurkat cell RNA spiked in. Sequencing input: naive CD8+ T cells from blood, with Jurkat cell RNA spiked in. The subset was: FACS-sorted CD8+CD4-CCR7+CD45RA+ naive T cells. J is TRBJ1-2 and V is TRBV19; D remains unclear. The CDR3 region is CASKTYNYGYTF. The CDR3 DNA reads TGTGCCAGTAAAACATATAACTATGGCTACACCTTC.